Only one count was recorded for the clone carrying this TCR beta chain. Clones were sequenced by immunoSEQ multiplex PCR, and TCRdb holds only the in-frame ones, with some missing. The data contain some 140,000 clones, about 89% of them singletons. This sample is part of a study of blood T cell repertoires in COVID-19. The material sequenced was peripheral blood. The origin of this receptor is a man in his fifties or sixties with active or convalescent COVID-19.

The CDR3 protein is CASSEISGDRQFF. The DNA of the CDR3 is TGTGCCAGCAGTGAAATATCGGGAGATAGGCAGTTCTTC. The V and J genes are TRBV12-3 or TRBV12-4 and TRBJ2-1; D might be TRBD2 (6 bases). Trimming took 5 bases from V and 12 from J, leaving 17 bases between them. The CDR3 has 13 residues.